Listed below are T cell receptor beta chains from one sample, sequenced in a study of long-term antiretroviral therapy in people with HIV. Using immunoSEQ multiplex PCR, the repertoire was profiled, and TCRdb retains in-frame clones only, with some absent. The sample includes 20,000 to 25,000 clones, over 80% of them seen just once. Sequencing was performed on unsorted PBMCs, taken 1.2 years after starting antiretroviral therapy. These TCRs come from a woman in her thirties or forties with HIV. Each CDR3 is given with its conserved first and last residue. Clone size is shown for a subset of rows, as once, few, many or a class of expanded clone.

CDR3 length	V gene	J gene	clone size	CDR3 protein
14	TRBV27	TRBJ2-7	-	CASSLYGGSYEQYF
13	TRBV7-9	TRBJ1-1	-	CASSLTGNTEAFF
15	TRBV6-5	TRBJ1-2	-	CASSYSMRQGGGYTF
15	TRBV5-1	TRBJ2-3	-	CASSVMGQSTDTQYF
14	TRBV29-1	TRBJ2-3	-	CSVAGAEGTDTQYF
17	TRBV7-8	TRBJ2-1	-	CASSLGGAGSSYNEQFF
16	TRBV5-5	TRBJ2-7	few	CASIMSVRDATYEQYF
16	TRBV4-1	TRBJ1-1	once	CASSQDLDRRNTEAFF
16	TRBV11-2	TRBJ2-3	-	CASSSTPRDGTDTQYF
13	TRBV11-2	TRBJ2-7	-	CALPGRGSYEQYF
13	TRBV27	TRBJ1-2	-	CASSLQGVYGYTF
16	TRBV28	TRBJ2-7	-	CASIPSVRGLNYEQYF
19	TRBV5-1	TRBJ2-1	-	CASSLEGTSGDYSYNEQFF